This T cell receptor beta chain emerged from a study of regulatory T cells in long-lasting Graves disease. Remarks on this clonotype: Its matching antigen is unknown.

Combining iRepertoire HTBI primers with Arm-PCR of CDR3 regions, the authors built TCR beta libraries. TCRdb re-called the multiplex PCR reads through MiXCR, storing one row per CDR3 protein. The sample includes 400,000 to 500,000 distinct CDR3 sequences, 21% of them seen just once. Regarding time point: persistent/refractory GD, antithyroid drugs over 5 years with positive TRAb. Construction of the TCR library relied on RNA isolated from PBMCs. Patients came from an endocrinology department in Xi'an, China. Regarding the study as a whole: Small sample size may have lowered accuracy.

Germline CDR1 SGDLS, CDR2 YYNGEE. Trimming shortened V by 0 bases and J by 5 bases, and 17 bases separated the two germline ends. The CDR3 loop spans 16 amino acids. This sequence was found in a female donor with Graves disease. Specimen: peripheral blood mononuclear cells (PBMCs), collected when the disease was refractory, from a patient treated with antithyroid drugs. The rearrangement joins TRBV9 to TRBJ2-5; perhaps D is TRBD1 or TRBD2 (5 bases each). DNA of the CDR3: TGTGCCAGCAGCGTAGAACCCGGGACCCCCGAGGAGACCCAGTACTTC. Translation gives CASSVEPGTPEETQYF.